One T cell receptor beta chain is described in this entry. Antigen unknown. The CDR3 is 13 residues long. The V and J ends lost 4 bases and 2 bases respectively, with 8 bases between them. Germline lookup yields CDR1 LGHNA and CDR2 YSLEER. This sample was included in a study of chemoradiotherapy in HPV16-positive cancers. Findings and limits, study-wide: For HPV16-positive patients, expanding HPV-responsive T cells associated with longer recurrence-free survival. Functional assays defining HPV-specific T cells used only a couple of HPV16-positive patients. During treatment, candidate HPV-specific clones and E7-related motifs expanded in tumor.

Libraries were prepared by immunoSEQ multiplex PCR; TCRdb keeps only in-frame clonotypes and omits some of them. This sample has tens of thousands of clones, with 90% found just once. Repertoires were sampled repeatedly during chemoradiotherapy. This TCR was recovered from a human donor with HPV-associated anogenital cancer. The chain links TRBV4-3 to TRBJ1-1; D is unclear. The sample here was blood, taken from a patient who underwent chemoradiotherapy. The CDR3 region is CASSPGLNTEAFF. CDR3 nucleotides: TGCGCCAGCAGCCCAGGTTTAAACACTGAAGCTTTCTTT.